One sample yielded the 16 T cell receptor beta chains listed below, sequenced in a study of cytomegalovirus exposure and HLA in healthy donors. PCR used 60 Vbeta primers and 13 Jbeta primers. Only in-frame clones appear in the TCRdb table, and some are missing; sequencing was by immunoSEQ multiplex PCR. This sample has tens of thousands of clones, with about 84% found just once. The sample comprised PBMCs. The receptors were gathered from a man between 18 and 29 years old in good health and CMV-seropositive.

Only a few counts were recorded for this clone. This sequence joins TRBV6-5 and TRBJ1-6; no reliable D call. Germline CDR1 reads MNHEY; CDR2 reads SVGAGI. The CDR3 loop spans 15 amino acids. The ends were cut back, 0 bases at V and 7 bases at J, with 10 bases in the middle. CDR3 protein: CASSYSRVGNSPLHF. The CDR3 DNA follows: TGTGCCAGCAGTTACTCGCGGGTGGGGAATTCACCCCTCCACTTT.

The chain recombines TRBV7-9 with TRBJ2-5; TRBD1 aligns across 12 bases. Per germline, CDR1 SEHNR and CDR2 FQNEAQ (reference sequence). The CDR3 consists of 16 residues. With V trimmed by 5 bases and J by 5 bases, 9 bases remained unmatched. The DNA for the CDR3 is TGTGCCAGCAGCACGATGAGGGACAGGGGGCGGGAGACCCAGTACTTC. It translates to CASSTMRDRGRETQYF.

The chain has TRBV2 and TRBJ1-1; D not certain. From germline, CDR1 is SNHLY and CDR2 FYNNEI. CDR3 size: 12 residues. Trimming removed 4 bases from V and 6 bases from J, with 9 bases in between. The DNA of the CDR3 is TGTGCCAGCAGTGTTAGCAGCGCTGAAGCTTTCTTT. This sequence encodes CASSVSSAEAFF.

The gene calls are TRBV2 and TRBJ1-6, with D perhaps matching TRBD1 (6 bases). V was pared by 4 bases and J by 9 bases, with 13 bases between. CDR1 is SNHLY and CDR2 is FYNNEI in the germline V gene. The CDR3 length is 14 residues. This CDR3 reads CASSVQGLSSPLHF. For the CDR3, the DNA is TGTGCCAGCAGTGTCCAGGGGCTGAGTTCACCCCTCCACTTT.

V and J are TRBV28 and TRBJ1-1; 7 bases match TRBD1. This CDR3 is built from 16 residues. From germline, CDR1 is MDHEN and CDR2 SYDVKM. V shed 4 bases, J shed 4 bases, and the junction held 12 bases outside the gene matches. CDR3 region: CASSSLAGGKGTEAFF. CDR3 sequence (DNA): TGTGCCAGCAGTTCGCTCGCAGGGGGTAAAGGCACTGAAGCTTTCTTT.

This clone was recorded only once. The chain combines TRBV30 with TRBJ1-6, with a possible D match to TRBD1 (5 bases). V shed 4 bases and J shed 8 bases, with 15 bases lying between them. Looked up from germline, CDR1 is GTSNPN and CDR2 is SVGIG (reference sequence). There are 14 residues in the CDR3. The CDR3 loop reads CAWNQGVTDSPLHF. The CDR3 DNA is TGTGCCTGGAATCAAGGGGTAACGGATTCACCCCTCCACTTT.

The chain is built from TRBV7-9 and TRBJ1-4; 7 positions agree with TRBD1. In germline, CDR1 is SEHNR, CDR2 FQNEAQ (reference sequence). After removal of 2 bases from V and 5 bases from J, the junction contained 5 bases not matched to a gene. This CDR3 comprises 15 residues. CDR3 sequence reads: CASSLYLGQNEKLFF. DNA of the CDR3: TGTGCCAGCAGCTTATACTTGGGACAGAATGAAAAACTGTTTTTT.

The chain combines TRBV10-1 with TRBJ2-7, with 8 bases matching TRBD1. Germline values: CDR1 WNHNN, CDR2 SYGVQD (reference sequence). Unmatched junction bases numbered 7, after V lost 2 bases and J lost 4 bases. The length of the CDR3 is 15 residues. CDR3 in DNA: TGCGCCAGCAGTGAGGGACAGGGTCCCTTTTACGAGCAGTACTTC. Translation: CASSEGQGPFYEQYF.

The V and J genes are TRBV5-1 and TRBJ1-2, with TRBD1 matching 9 bases. The J segment lost 0 bases and the V segment lost 5 bases, leaving 2 bases of the junction unmatched. This CDR3 spans 14 amino acids. Germline V gene lookup returns CDR1 SGHRS and CDR2 YFSETQ. The CDR3 DNA is TGCGCCAGCAGGGGACAGGGCGCTAACTATGGCTACACCTTC. Its translation: CASRGQGANYGYTF.

This sequence joins TRBV19 and TRBJ1-2; D ambiguous. The CDR3 contains 13 residues. Trimming pared 0 bases from V and 4 bases from J, leaving 6 bases between. Germline V gene lookup returns CDR1 LNHDA and CDR2 SQIVND (reference sequence). CDR3 DNA sequence: TGTGCCAGTAGTATAGACAGGTTCTATGGCTACACCTTC. This codes for CASSIDRFYGYTF.

The chain links TRBV7-2 to TRBJ2-2, with D possibly being TRBD1 (6 bases). This CDR3 is 16 amino acids long. Germline CDR1 SGHTA, CDR2 FQGNSA. V was cut by 0 bases and J by 4 bases, with 12 bases left in between. Here the CDR3 DNA reads TGTGCCAGCAGCTTAGCCGGGACAACCCTCACCGGGGAGCTGTTTTTT. Amino acid sequence: CASSLAGTTLTGELFF.

The J gene is TRBJ2-5, the V gene TRBV10-3, with D maybe TRBD2 (6 bases). The CDR3 has 13 amino acids. CDR1 and CDR2 from the germline V gene are ENHRY and SYGVKD. Trimming took 4 bases from V and 3 from J, leaving 9 bases between them. The CDR3 sequence is CAISVPGEETQYF. The CDR3 DNA is TGTGCCATCAGTGTACCGGGGGAAGAGACCCAGTACTTC.

The gene calls are TRBV6-5 and TRBJ1-5, with 7 bases fitting TRBD1. Germline loops: CDR1 MNHEY, CDR2 SVGAGI. The CDR3 has 13 residues. V was clipped by 5 bases and J by 7 bases; unmatched bases: 5. DNA of the CDR3: TGTGCCAGCAGTAACAGGGGATTGCAGCCCCAGCATTTT. Translation gives CASSNRGLQPQHF.

The CDR3 DNA follows: TGTGCCAGCAGTTACTCCGACAGGGATGGTGGCTACACCTTC. It yields the protein CASSYSDRDGGYTF. The J gene is TRBJ1-2, the V gene TRBV6-5; TRBD1 matches at 7 bases. Germline V gene data show CDR1 as MNHEY and CDR2 as SVGAGI. Losses at the gene ends were 0 bases for V and 7 bases for J; bases not matched to a gene: 5. The CDR3 has 14 residues.

The V call is TRBV2, the J call TRBJ1-5; weak D call: TRBD1 (5 bases). The CDR3 spans 14 residues. Germline CDR1 reads SNHLY; CDR2 reads FYNNEI. V lost 2 bases and J 3 bases, leaving 8 bases between the germline ends. The chain's CDR3 is CASSEQDNNQPQHF. The CDR3, as DNA: TGTGCCAGCAGTGAACAGGACAACAATCAGCCCCAGCATTTT.

Here the CDR3 reads CASSSPTGNYGYTF. The CDR3 bases are TGTGCCAGCAGTTCGCCGACAGGGAACTATGGCTACACCTTC. The chain is built from TRBV6-5 and TRBJ1-2; the match to TRBD1 covers 7 bases. CDR1 is MNHEY, CDR2 SVGAGI, per germline. This CDR3 is built from 14 residues. V dropped 4 bases and J dropped 2; count of bases not matched to a gene: 4.